The TCR beta chain under discussion was sequenced for a study of blood T cell repertoires in COVID-19. Study as a whole: Material from acute and convalescent COVID-19 was sourced from the United States, Italy and Spain. PBMCs, B-cell-depleted T cells, or T cells were the source of the cDNA or gDNA that made up the material.

Libraries were prepared by immunoSEQ multiplex PCR; TCRdb keeps only in-frame clonotypes and omits some of them. This sample carries 120,000 or so clones, less than 90% of them seen once, and the ten largest clones take about an eighth. CDR3 length: 16 residues. Trimming cost V 3 bases and J 5 bases; bases outside gene matches: 5. The germline V gene has CDR1 LGHDT and CDR2 YNNKEL (reference sequence). Sample: peripheral blood. This TCR came from a woman aged 25 to 39 who had recovered from COVID-19. The chain is built from TRBV3-1 (or the pseudogene TRBV3-2) and TRBJ2-2, with 11 bases lining up with TRBD2. The CDR3 sequence is CASSHVGTSGTGELFF. The CDR3 DNA reads as TGTGCCAGCAGCCATGTCGGGACTAGCGGAACCGGGGAGCTGTTTTTT.